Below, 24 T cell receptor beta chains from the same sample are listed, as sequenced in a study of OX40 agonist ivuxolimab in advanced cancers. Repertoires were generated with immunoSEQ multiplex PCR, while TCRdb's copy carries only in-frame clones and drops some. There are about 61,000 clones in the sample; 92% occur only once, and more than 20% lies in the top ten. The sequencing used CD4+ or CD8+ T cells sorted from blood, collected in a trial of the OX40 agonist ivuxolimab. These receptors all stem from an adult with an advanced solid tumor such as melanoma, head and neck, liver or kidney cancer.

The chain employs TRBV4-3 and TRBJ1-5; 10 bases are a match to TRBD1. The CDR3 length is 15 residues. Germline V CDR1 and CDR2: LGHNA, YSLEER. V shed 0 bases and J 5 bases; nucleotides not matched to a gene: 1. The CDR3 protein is CASSQEGQGDQPQHF. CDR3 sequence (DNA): TGCGCCAGCAGCCAAGAAGGACAGGGGGATCAGCCCCAGCATTTT.

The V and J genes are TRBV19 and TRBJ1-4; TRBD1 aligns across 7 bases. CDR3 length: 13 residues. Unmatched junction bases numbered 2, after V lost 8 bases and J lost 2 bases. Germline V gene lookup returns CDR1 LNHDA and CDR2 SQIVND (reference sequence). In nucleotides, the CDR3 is TGTGCCAGTTCGGGACAGACTAATGAAAAACTGTTTTTT. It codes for CASSGQTNEKLFF.

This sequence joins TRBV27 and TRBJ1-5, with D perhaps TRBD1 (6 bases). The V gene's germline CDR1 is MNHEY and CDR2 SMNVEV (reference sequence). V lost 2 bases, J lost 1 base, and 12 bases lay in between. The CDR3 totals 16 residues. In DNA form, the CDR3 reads TGTGCCAGCAGTTTAGTGGCAGGGGTCAGCAATCAGCCCCAGCATTTT. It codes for CASSLVAGVSNQPQHF.

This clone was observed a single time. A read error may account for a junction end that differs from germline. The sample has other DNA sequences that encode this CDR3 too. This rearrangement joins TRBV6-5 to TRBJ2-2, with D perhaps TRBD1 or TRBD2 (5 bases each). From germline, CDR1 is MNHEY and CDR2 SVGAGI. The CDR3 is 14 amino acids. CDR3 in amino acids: CASSYDSGTGELFF. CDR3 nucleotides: TGTGCCAGCAGTTACGACAGTGGGACCGGGGAACTGTTTTTT.

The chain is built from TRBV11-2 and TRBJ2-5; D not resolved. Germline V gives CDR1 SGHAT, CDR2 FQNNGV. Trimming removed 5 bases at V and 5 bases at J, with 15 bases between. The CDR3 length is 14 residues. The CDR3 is CASSPTRPWETQYF. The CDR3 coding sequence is TGTGCCAGCAGCCCGACACGCCCGTGGGAGACCCAGTACTTC.

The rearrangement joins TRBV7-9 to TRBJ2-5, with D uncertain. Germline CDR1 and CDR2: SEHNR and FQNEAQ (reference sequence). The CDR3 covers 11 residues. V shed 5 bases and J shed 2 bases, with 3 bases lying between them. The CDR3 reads CASSVQETQYF. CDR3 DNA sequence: TGTGCCAGCAGCGTACAAGAGACCCAGTACTTC.

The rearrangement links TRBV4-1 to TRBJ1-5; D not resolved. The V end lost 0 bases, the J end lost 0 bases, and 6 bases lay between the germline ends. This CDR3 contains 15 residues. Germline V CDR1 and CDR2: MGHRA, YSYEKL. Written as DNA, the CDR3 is TGCGCCAGCAGCCAAGATACGGGTAGCAATCAGCCCCAGCATTTT. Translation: CASSQDTGSNQPQHF.

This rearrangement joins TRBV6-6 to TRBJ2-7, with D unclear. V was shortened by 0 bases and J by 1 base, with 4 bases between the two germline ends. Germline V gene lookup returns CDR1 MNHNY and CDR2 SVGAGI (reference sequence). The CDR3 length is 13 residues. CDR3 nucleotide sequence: TGTGCCAGCAGTTACTCGGGGTCCTACGAGCAGTACGTC. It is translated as CASSYSGSYEQYV.

CDR3 in amino acids: CASSASFGLPYEQYF. The CDR3 nucleotides read TGTGCCAGCAGTGCCTCGTTTGGGTTGCCCTACGAGCAGTACTTC. The gene calls are TRBV25-1 and TRBJ2-7, with unresolved D. This CDR3 contains 15 residues. The germline V and J ends were trimmed by 4 bases and 2 bases, with 15 bases remaining between them. Germline lookup yields CDR1 MGHDK and CDR2 SYGVNS.

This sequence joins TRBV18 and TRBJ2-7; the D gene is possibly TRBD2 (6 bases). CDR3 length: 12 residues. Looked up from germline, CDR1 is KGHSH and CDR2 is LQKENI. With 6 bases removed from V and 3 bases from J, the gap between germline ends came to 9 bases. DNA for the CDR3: TGTGCCAGCTCGGACGGGAGCTACGAGCAGTACGTC. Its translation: CASSDGSYEQYV.

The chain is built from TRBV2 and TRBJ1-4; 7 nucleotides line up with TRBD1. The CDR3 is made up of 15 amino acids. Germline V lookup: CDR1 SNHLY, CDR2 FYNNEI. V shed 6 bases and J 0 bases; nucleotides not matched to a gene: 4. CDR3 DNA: TGTGCCAGCAGGGACAGGAGCGCAACTAATGAAAAACTGTTTTTT. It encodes CASRDRSATNEKLFF.

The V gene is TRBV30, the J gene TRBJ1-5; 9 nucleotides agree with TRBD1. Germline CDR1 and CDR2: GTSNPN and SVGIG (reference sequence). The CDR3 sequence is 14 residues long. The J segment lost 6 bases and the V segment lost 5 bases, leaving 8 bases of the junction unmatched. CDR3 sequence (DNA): TGTGCCTGGGATTCGGGACAGGGTGGTCAGCCCCAGCATTTT. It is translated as CAWDSGQGGQPQHF.

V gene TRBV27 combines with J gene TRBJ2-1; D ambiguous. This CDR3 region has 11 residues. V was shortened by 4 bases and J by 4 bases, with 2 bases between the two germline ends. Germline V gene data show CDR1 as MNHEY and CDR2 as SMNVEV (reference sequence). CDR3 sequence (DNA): TGTGCCAGCAGTTATTACAATGAGCAGTTCTTC. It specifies CASSYYNEQFF.

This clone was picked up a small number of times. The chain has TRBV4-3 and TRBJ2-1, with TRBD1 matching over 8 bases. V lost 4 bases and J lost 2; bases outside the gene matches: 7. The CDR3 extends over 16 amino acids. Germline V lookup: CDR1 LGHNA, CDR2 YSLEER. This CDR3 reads CASSREGQGTYNEQFF. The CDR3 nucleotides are TGCGCCAGCAGCCGAGAAGGACAGGGAACCTACAATGAGCAGTTCTTC.

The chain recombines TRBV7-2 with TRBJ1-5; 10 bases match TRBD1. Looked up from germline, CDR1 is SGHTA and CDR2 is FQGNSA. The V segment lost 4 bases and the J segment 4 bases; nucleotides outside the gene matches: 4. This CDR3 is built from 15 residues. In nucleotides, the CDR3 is TGTGCCAGCAGCTGGGACAGGGGAGGAAATCAGCCCCAGCATTTT. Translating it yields CASSWDRGGNQPQHF.

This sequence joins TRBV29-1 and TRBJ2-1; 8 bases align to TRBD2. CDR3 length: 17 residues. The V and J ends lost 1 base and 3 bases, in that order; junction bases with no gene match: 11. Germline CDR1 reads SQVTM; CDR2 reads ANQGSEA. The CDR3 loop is CSVEALAGLANYNEQFF. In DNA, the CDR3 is TGCAGCGTTGAAGCGCTAGCGGGCTTGGCTAACTACAATGAGCAGTTCTTC.

In DNA, the CDR3 is TGCGCCCATTCAGCGGCAGGGATCCAAGAGACCCAGTACTTC. Translated: CAHSAAGIQETQYF. The rearrangement uses TRBV10-2 and TRBJ2-5; either TRBD1 or TRBD2 may supply D (5 bases each). Trimming stripped 11 bases from V and 1 base from J, with 17 bases between. Germline V lookup: CDR1 WSHSY, CDR2 SAAADI. The CDR3 spans 14 residues.

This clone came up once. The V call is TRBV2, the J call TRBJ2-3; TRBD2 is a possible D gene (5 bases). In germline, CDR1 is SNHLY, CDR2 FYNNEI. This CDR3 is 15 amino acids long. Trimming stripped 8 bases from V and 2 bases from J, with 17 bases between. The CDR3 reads CASLDLLEITDTQYF. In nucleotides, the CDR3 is TGTGCCAGCTTAGACTTACTAGAGATCACAGATACGCAGTATTTT.

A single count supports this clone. CDR3 sequence reads: CASSQETQYF. CDR3 sequence (DNA): TGTGCCAGCAGTCAAGAGACCCAGTACTTC. J is TRBJ2-5 and V is TRBV2; D unresolved. Germline CDR1 is SNHLY and CDR2 is FYNNEI. The CDR3 extends over 10 amino acids. The germline V and J ends were trimmed by 5 bases and 2 bases, with 0 bases remaining between them.

The CDR3 spells CASSDSGGAFYEQYF. The DNA of the CDR3 is TGTGCCAGCAGTGATAGCGGGGGGGCGTTCTACGAGCAGTACTTC. The chain combines TRBV2 with TRBJ2-7; 11 bases map to TRBD2. Germline V gives CDR1 SNHLY, CDR2 FYNNEI. V shed 3 bases and J 3 bases; nucleotides not matched to a gene: 4. This CDR3 comprises 15 residues. The whole variable domain, filled in from reference TRBV2 and TRBJ2-7, reads EPEVTQTPSHQVTQMGQEVILRCVPISNHLYFYWYRQILGQKVEFLVSFYNNEISEKSEIFDDQFSVERPDGSNFTLKIRSTKLEDSAMYFCASSDSGGAFYEQYFGPGTRLTVT.

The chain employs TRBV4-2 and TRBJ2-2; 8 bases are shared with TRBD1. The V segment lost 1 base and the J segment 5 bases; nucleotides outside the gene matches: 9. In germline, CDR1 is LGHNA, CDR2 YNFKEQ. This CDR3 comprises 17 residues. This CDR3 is CASSQVIAGGGTGELFF. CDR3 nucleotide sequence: TGTGCCAGCAGCCAAGTCATCGCAGGGGGCGGAACCGGGGAGCTGTTTTTT.

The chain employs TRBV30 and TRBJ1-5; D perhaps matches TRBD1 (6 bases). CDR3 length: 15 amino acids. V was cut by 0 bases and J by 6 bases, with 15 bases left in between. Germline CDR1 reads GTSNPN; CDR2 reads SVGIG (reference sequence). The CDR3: CAWSVEQGLSQPQHF. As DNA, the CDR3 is TGTGCCTGGAGTGTAGAACAGGGCCTGTCTCAGCCCCAGCATTTT. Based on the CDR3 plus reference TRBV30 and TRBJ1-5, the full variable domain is SQTIHQWPATLVQPVGSPLSLECTVEGTSNPNLYWYRQAAGRGLQLLFYSVGIGQISSEVPQNLSASRPQDRQFILSSKKLLLSDSGFYLCAWSVEQGLSQPQHFGDGTRLSIL.

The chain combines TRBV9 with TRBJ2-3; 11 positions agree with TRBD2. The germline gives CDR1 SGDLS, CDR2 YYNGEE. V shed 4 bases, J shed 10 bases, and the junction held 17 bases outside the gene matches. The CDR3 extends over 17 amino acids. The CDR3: CASSHPGVGSGGVAQYF. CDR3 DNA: TGTGCCAGCAGCCACCCGGGTGTGGGTAGCGGGGGGGTGGCGCAGTATTTT.

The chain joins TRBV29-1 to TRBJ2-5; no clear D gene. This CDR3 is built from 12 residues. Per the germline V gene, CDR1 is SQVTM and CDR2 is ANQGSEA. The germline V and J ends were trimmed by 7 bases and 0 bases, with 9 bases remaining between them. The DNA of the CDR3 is TGCAGCGCAATTACCCACCAAGAGACCCAGTACTTC. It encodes CSAITHQETQYF.